This passage covers 20 T cell receptor beta chains from one sample sequenced in a study of T cells after yellow fever vaccination. TCRdb processed the 5' RACE reads anew with MiXCR; each CDR3 protein has one entry. The sample records over 300,000 distinct CDR3 sequences, 4.1% being singletons. The source material was PBMCs, sampled 5 days after the yellow fever booster vaccination. These receptors all come from a man aged 18 to 35 who received the YFV17D yellow fever vaccine.

This clonotype has more than one count but fewer than ten. V usage is TRBV20-1 and J usage is TRBJ1-4; D remains ambiguous. The germline V and J ends were trimmed by 3 bases and 9 bases, with 14 bases remaining between them. This CDR3 has 13 residues. The germline V gene encodes CDR1 DFQATT and CDR2 SNEGSKA (reference sequence). The CDR3 nucleotides are TGCAGTGCTAGTGACCAGCCGACGAAAAAACTGTTTTTT. As protein: CSASDQPTKKLFF.

This clonotype was detected ten times or more. This chain joins TRBV6-4 and TRBJ1-5; a weak D match, TRBD1 (5 bases). This CDR3 has 13 amino acids. Germline lookup yields CDR1 MRHNA and CDR2 SNTAGT. V was shortened by 2 bases and J by 6 bases, with 8 bases between the two germline ends. CDR3 DNA sequence: TGTGCCAGCAGTGACGAGGGGATTCAGCCCCAGCATTTT. Translated: CASSDEGIQPQHF.

Ten or more counts support this clonotype. The J gene is TRBJ1-1, the V gene TRBV12-3 or TRBV12-4; 7 bases fit TRBD1. This CDR3 has 13 residues. V dropped 6 bases and J dropped 4; count of bases not matched to a gene: 5. CDR3 in amino acids: CASRRGLSTEAFF. For the CDR3, the DNA is TGTGCCAGCAGAAGGGGGCTGAGCACTGAAGCTTTCTTT.

This clonotype was counted ten times or more. The gene calls are TRBV27 and TRBJ2-5, with TRBD2 matching over 11 bases. This CDR3 is built from 18 residues. Trimming took 6 bases from V and 5 from J; bases not matched to a gene: 17. CDR1 MNHEY and CDR2 SMNVEV come from the germline V gene (reference sequence). CDR3: CASSSSLSGGAGGETQYF. DNA of the CDR3: TGTGCCAGCAGCTCGTCCCTTAGCGGGGGGGCAGGGGGTGAGACCCAGTACTTC.

This clonotype was seen at least ten times. The chain has TRBV4-1 and TRBJ2-5, with 9 bases matching TRBD2. After removal of 0 bases from V and 4 bases from J, the junction contained 3 bases not matched to a gene. The germline CDR1 and CDR2 sequences are MGHRA and YSYEKL. The CDR3 is 15 amino acids. CDR3 nucleotide sequence: TGCGCCAGCAGCCAAGAGGGACTAGCCGGAGAGACCCAGTACTTC. It is translated as CASSQEGLAGETQYF.

V usage is TRBV4-1 and J usage is TRBJ2-3; TRBD2 matches at 10 bases. V trimming: 4 bases; J trimming: 0 bases; junction bases outside the gene matches: 10. Per the germline V gene, CDR1 is MGHRA and CDR2 is YSYEKL. The CDR3 spans 18 residues. The CDR3 region is CASSRIAGGYPSTDTQYF. CDR3 DNA: TGCGCCAGCAGCCGAATAGCGGGGGGCTACCCTAGCACAGATACGCAGTATTTT.

The sample holds many counts of this clonotype. The chain recombines TRBV7-2 with TRBJ2-5; D gene uncertain. Germline values: CDR1 SGHTA, CDR2 FQGNSA. There are 11 residues in the CDR3. V shed 3 bases and J shed 7 bases, with 6 bases lying between them. CDR3 loop: CASSFFGTQYF. In DNA, the CDR3 is TGTGCCAGCAGCTTTTTTGGGACCCAGTACTTC.

The chain joins TRBV20-1 to TRBJ1-2; D is ambiguous. Germline V gene lookup returns CDR1 DFQATT and CDR2 SNEGSKA (reference sequence). The CDR3 consists of 14 residues. V lost 5 bases and J 2 bases, leaving 15 bases between the germline ends. The CDR3 coding sequence is TGCAGTGCTCAACCCGATTGGACGAACTATGGCTACACCTTC. It codes for CSAQPDWTNYGYTF.

The chain employs TRBV18 and TRBJ2-3; D is unresolved. V gave up 0 bases and J gave up 7 bases, with 14 bases separating them. The CDR3 has 15 residues. Germline V CDR1 and CDR2: KGHSH, LQKENI. The CDR3 coding sequence is TGTGCCAGCTCACCACCGAGTCAGCGCCAGCATACGCAGTATTTT. It specifies CASSPPSQRQHTQYF. The full variable domain, with the rest looked up from reference TRBV18 and TRBJ2-3, is NAGVMQNPRHLVRRRGQEARLRCSPMKGHSHVYWYRQLPEEGLKFMVYLQKENIIDESGMPKERFSAEFPKEGPSILRIQQVVRGDSAAYFCASSPPSQRQHTQYFGPGTRLTVL.

The V and J genes are TRBV24-1 and TRBJ2-2; either TRBD1 or TRBD2 may fit D (5 bases each). CDR3 length equals 15 residues. Trimming took off 2 bases at V and 1 base at J, with 7 bases between the two ends. The germline CDR1 and CDR2 sequences are KGHDR and SFDVKD. CDR3 region: CATSDSGRNTGELFF. The CDR3, as DNA: TGTGCCACCAGTGATTCGGGACGGAACACCGGGGAGCTGTTTTTT.

The chain carries TRBV20-1 and TRBJ2-5; TRBD1 aligns across 7 bases. This CDR3 region has 15 residues. Germline V gene lookup returns CDR1 DFQATT and CDR2 SNEGSKA (reference sequence). V shed 6 bases, J shed 1 base, and the junction held 11 bases outside the gene matches. CDR3 bases: TGCAGTGCCATCCCAAGGACAGGATTCCAAGAGACCCAGTACTTC. Its protein product is CSAIPRTGFQETQYF.

V is TRBV5-4 and J is TRBJ2-2, with TRBD2 as a possible D gene (6 bases). Germline CDR1 reads SGHNT; CDR2 reads YYREEE (reference sequence). The CDR3 consists of 14 residues. V was pared by 2 bases and J by 6 bases, with 11 bases between. The chain's CDR3 is CASSFGGVAGELFF. As DNA, the CDR3 is TGTGCCAGCAGCTTCGGCGGGGTCGCCGGGGAGCTGTTTTTT.

The J gene is TRBJ1-2, the V gene TRBV6-5; D is undetermined. This CDR3 is 13 amino acids long. Germline values: CDR1 MNHEY, CDR2 SVGAGI. With 2 bases removed from V and 2 bases from J, the gap between germline ends came to 6 bases. CDR3 loop: CASSYGTNYGYTF. In nucleotides, the CDR3 is TGTGCCAGCAGTTACGGAACCAACTATGGCTACACCTTC.

In its sample, this clonotype was seen a few times. V and J are TRBV25-1 and TRBJ1-1, with TRBD1 identical over 9 bases. The CDR3 loop spans 13 amino acids. The germline V gene has CDR1 MGHDK and CDR2 SYGVNS. V lost 9 bases, J lost 7 bases, and 9 bases stayed unmatched. The CDR3 region is CASIKQGAGEAFF. In DNA form, the CDR3 reads TGTGCCAGTATAAAACAGGGGGCTGGTGAAGCTTTCTTT. Full variable domain (remainder filled in from reference TRBV25-1 and TRBJ1-1): EADIYQTPRYLVIGTGKKITLECSQTMGHDKMYWYQQDPGMELHLIHYSYGVNSTEKGDLSSESTVSRIRTEHFPLTLESARPSHTSQYLCASIKQGAGEAFFGQGTRLTVV.

In this sample, this clonotype turned up many times. The chain links TRBV24-1 to TRBJ2-1, with D maybe TRBD1 (6 bases). Germline values: CDR1 KGHDR, CDR2 SFDVKD. This CDR3 has 13 residues. V lost 3 bases to trimming and J lost 9 bases, with 11 bases between them. This CDR3 reads CATSDPPDSEQFF. The CDR3 DNA reads TGTGCCACCAGTGATCCCCCGGACAGTGAGCAGTTCTTC.

This chain connects TRBV7-6 to TRBJ2-7; TRBD1 matches 10 bases. CDR3 length: 15 amino acids. V dropped 4 bases and J dropped 4; count of bases not matched to a gene: 7. Germline-derived CDR1 and CDR2 are SGHVS and FNYEAQ. Written as DNA, the CDR3 is TGTGCCAGCAGCTGGCGGACAGGGGGAGGGTACGAGCAGTACTTC. Translation: CASSWRTGGGYEQYF.

V is TRBV7-9 and J is TRBJ1-3; a weak D match, TRBD1 (5 bases). V was clipped by 11 bases and J by 2 bases, with 10 bases between them. Germline V gives CDR1 SEHNR, CDR2 FQNEAQ (reference sequence). This CDR3 contains 12 residues. The CDR3 sequence is CALKGPGNTIYF. CDR3 bases: TGTGCCCTAAAGGGGCCTGGAAACACCATATATTTT.

The V and J genes are TRBV10-3 and TRBJ2-1; 11 nucleotides match TRBD1. The CDR3 covers 15 residues. V was clipped by 7 bases and J by 5 bases; unmatched bases: 7. Per germline, CDR1 ENHRY and CDR2 SYGVKD. The CDR3 reads CAIKKDRGLNNEQFF. The DNA for the CDR3 is TGTGCCATCAAAAAGGACAGGGGGCTGAACAATGAGCAGTTCTTC.

This clonotype occurred a few times. The chain links TRBV7-9 to TRBJ1-5, with D possibly TRBD1 on 5 matching bases. Looked up from germline, CDR1 is SEHNR and CDR2 is FQNEAQ (reference sequence). V was pared by 4 bases and J by 3 bases, with 7 bases between. This CDR3 is 13 amino acids long. CDR3 DNA sequence: TGTGCCAGCAGCTCAGGGCTCAATCAGCCCCAGCATTTT. Protein sequence: CASSSGLNQPQHF.

The sample holds many counts of this clonotype. The gene calls are TRBV27 and TRBJ1-4; D possibly corresponds to TRBD1 (6 bases). The CDR3 runs to 15 residues. With 6 bases removed from V and 8 bases from J, the gap between germline ends came to 19 bases. Germline CDR1 and CDR2: MNHEY and SMNVEV (reference sequence). CDR3 nucleotide sequence: TGTGCCAGCAGCCTACCACAGGGAGTGGAGGAAAAACTGTTTTTT. This codes for CASSLPQGVEEKLFF.